The clone carrying this TCR beta chain has just a few counts. As yet, its antigen is unknown. This sample was taken from a study of beta chain features in type 1 diabetes. A single heparinised blood sample, averaging roughly 110 mL, was obtained per donor. The whole isolated RNA underwent reverse transcription, so sequencing captured expressed TCRB transcripts. The repertoire was sequenced with immunoSEQ multiplex PCR; TCRdb's copy has only in-frame clones and lacks some. The sample contains approximately 340,000 clones, about 15% of which appear only once. V lost 7 bases, J lost 0 bases, and 9 bases lay in between. The germline V gene encodes CDR1 GTSNPN and CDR2 SVGIG (reference sequence). The CDR3 extends over 13 amino acids. Whole-study results and caveats: Sequencing from cDNA could over-represent high-TCR-expressing cells.

The specimen sequenced was naive CD4+ T cells from blood. The sequence was obtained from a woman younger than 30 in good health. The V call is TRBV30, the J call TRBJ2-2, with a weak D call TRBD1 (5 bases). CDR3 sequence reads: CALQGPNTGELFF. The CDR3 DNA reads TGTGCCTTGCAGGGCCCGAACACCGGGGAGCTGTTTTTT.